Only a few counts were recorded for the clone carrying this TCR beta chain. The antigen remains unidentified. These data are taken from a study of cytomegalovirus exposure and HLA in healthy donors. General study points: Fewer N-insertions than the approximately 700-donor mean were reportedly shown by an Asian-associated ancestry cluster in a later analysis. CMV antigen specificity was confirmed in vitro for three CMV-associated chains.

It was with 60 Vbeta and 13 Jbeta primers that the PCR ran. Produced via immunoSEQ multiplex PCR; TCRdb's table is partial and in-frame only. The table shows about 200,000 clones, with 9.5% to 15% occurring only once. Sequencing was carried out using PBMCs. This receptor was taken from a man aged 50 to 59 in good health and CMV-seropositive.

The CDR3 DNA sequence: TGTGCCAGCAATGGAGGGAAGGGCACCGGGGAGCTGTTTTTT. Protein sequence: CASNGGKGTGELFF. V usage is TRBV2 and J usage is TRBJ2-2; D perhaps matches TRBD2 (6 bases). CDR1 and CDR2 from the germline V gene are SNHLY and FYNNEI. The CDR3 is made up of 14 amino acids. Trimming cost V 7 bases and J 4 bases, with 13 bases left between them.